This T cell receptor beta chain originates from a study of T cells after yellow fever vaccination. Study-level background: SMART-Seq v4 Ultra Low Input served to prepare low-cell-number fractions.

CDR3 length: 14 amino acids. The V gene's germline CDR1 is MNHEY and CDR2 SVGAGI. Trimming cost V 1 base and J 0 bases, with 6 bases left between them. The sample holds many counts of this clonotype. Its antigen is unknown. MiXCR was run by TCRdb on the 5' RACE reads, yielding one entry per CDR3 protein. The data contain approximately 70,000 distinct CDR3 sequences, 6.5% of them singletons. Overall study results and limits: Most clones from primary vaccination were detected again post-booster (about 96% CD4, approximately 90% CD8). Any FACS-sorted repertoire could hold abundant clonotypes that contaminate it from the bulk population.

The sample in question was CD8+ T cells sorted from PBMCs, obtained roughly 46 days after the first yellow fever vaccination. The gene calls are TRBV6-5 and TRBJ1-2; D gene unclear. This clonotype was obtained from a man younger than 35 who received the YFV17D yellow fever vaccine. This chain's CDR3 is CASSYLGANYGYTF. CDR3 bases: TGTGCCAGCAGTTACTTGGGTGCTAACTATGGCTACACCTTC.